The following is a T cell receptor (beta chain) sequence with its context. The target antigen is unknown. The study ran its PCR with 60 Vbeta and 13 Jbeta primers. Source study methods: Around 11 million of tens of millions of unique TCR beta chains were shared, per a later count. Only in-frame clones appear in the TCRdb table, and some are missing; sequencing was by immunoSEQ multiplex PCR. V, J and clone size derive from that table, while D and trimming were established from the DNA sequence. Altogether over 150,000 clones are present, roughly 89% being singletons, with the ten largest covering 0.85% to 1%. The data derive from a study of cytomegalovirus exposure and HLA in healthy donors. Study-level points and caveats: Later work found that TCR association rates differed between HLA loci; DRB1 had the most and HLA-C the fewest. The likely explanation for a cluster of highly shared sequence variants was sequencing artifact.

Trimming took 0 bases from V and 7 from J, leaving 14 bases between them. The CDR3 covers 15 residues. Per the germline V gene, CDR1 is SGHRS and CDR2 is YFSETQ. The receptor's source is a woman younger than 45 in good health and CMV-seronegative. The specimen sequenced was PBMCs. This chain uses TRBV5-1 with TRBJ1-5, with D possibly matching TRBD1 (5 bases). The CDR3 region has the DNA TGCGCCAGCAGCTTGGCCGGGGGGGAGAGGCAGCCCCAGCATTTT. Its protein product is CASSLAGGERQPQHF.